Each of the 3 T cell receptor beta chains below was sequenced from the same sample in a study of cytomegalovirus exposure and HLA in healthy donors (TCRdb year 2017). Preparation of the library involved the immunoSEQ multiplex PCR assay. Here the immuneACCESS table is served through TCRdb, limited to in-frame sequences with V and J called. Missing clones are a known gap in these copies; in checked studies unresolved V genes cover under half, and the rest lacks a known reason. Here the sample has about 200,000 clones; roughly 84% occur a single time. The ten largest make up roughly an eighth of the sample. What was sequenced was PBMCs. These receptors all come from a woman in her thirties in good health and CMV-seropositive.

The chain joins TRBV6-6 to TRBJ1-1; the D is unclear. This CDR3 has 12 residues. Germline V gene sequence: CDR1 MNHNY, CDR2 SVGAGI (reference sequence). V was pared by 8 bases and J by 3 bases, with 10 bases between. The CDR3 reads CASEDQYTEAFF. For the CDR3, the DNA is TGTGCCAGCGAGGATCAGTACACTGAAGCTTTCTTT.

V usage is TRBV2 and J usage is TRBJ1-2; D remains ambiguous. CDR1 is SNHLY and CDR2 is FYNNEI in the germline V gene. This CDR3 contains 14 residues. The V gene lost 3 bases and the J gene lost 0 bases, with 8 bases spanning the gap. The CDR3 sequence: CASSEWPTNYGYTF. For the CDR3, the DNA is TGTGCCAGCAGTGAGTGGCCCACTAACTATGGCTACACCTTC.

The chain is built from TRBV28 and TRBJ2-7; D is uncertain. The V end lost 6 bases, the J end lost 7 bases, and 13 bases lay between the germline ends. The germline V gene encodes CDR1 MDHEN and CDR2 SYDVKM. CDR3 size: 12 residues. DNA for the CDR3: TGTGCCAGCAGCCTACTCCCTTATGAGCAGTACTTC. Its translation is CASSLLPYEQYF.